What follows are 22 T cell receptor beta chains derived from one specimen sequenced in a study of shared clonotypes between healthy human individuals. Here immunoSEQ multiplex PCR was the method, and the copy in TCRdb shows in-frame clones only, minus some. The sample records more than 2 million clones, about 94% being singletons. Terminally differentiated effector memory CD45RA+ cells were excluded by CCR7 positive selection of CD45RO-negative cells. The sequenced sample consisted of naive CD8+ T cells from PBMCs. These receptors all come from a man younger than 35 in good health. Some clones in this sample may be carry-over from other donors' samples.

The chain combines TRBV29-1 with TRBJ2-3, with D unclear. Germline V CDR1 and CDR2: SQVTM, ANQGSEA. This CDR3 is 15 amino acids long. Trimming shortened V by 2 bases and J by 2 bases, and 14 bases separated the two germline ends. The CDR3 spells CSVESYAAYTDTQYF. CDR3 nucleotides: TGCAGCGTTGAATCATACGCGGCTTACACAGATACGCAGTATTTT.

The chain combines TRBV19 with TRBJ2-1; D is possibly TRBD1 (5 bases). Trimming pared 6 bases from V and 6 bases from J, leaving 18 bases between. Germline CDR1 reads LNHDA; CDR2 reads SQIVND (reference sequence). The CDR3 loop spans 15 amino acids. This CDR3 reads CASRAGFHLTNEQFF. CDR3 sequence (DNA): TGTGCCAGTAGGGCAGGGTTCCACCTCACCAATGAGCAGTTCTTC.

A note on this clone: A read error may account for a junction end that differs from germline. V is TRBV6-5 and J is TRBJ2-3, with D maybe TRBD2 (6 bases). The length of the CDR3 is 15 residues. The germline CDR1 and CDR2 sequences are MNHEY and SVGAGI. CDR3 sequence reads: CASRSGLARTDTQYF. DNA for the CDR3: TGTGCCAGCAGGTCGGGGCTAGCGCGCACCGATACGCAGTATTTT.

The rearrangement uses TRBV4-2 and TRBJ1-4, with TRBD1 matching over 8 bases. The length of the CDR3 is 17 residues. CDR1 is LGHNA and CDR2 is YNFKEQ in the germline V gene. J was trimmed by 7 bases and V by 1 base; bases with no gene match: 11. DNA of the CDR3: TGTGCCAGCAGCCAAGGGGTTAGACAGGGGAACGGTGAAAAACTGTTTTTT. This translates into CASSQGVRQGNGEKLFF.

The V and J genes are TRBV28 and TRBJ2-5; TRBD1 aligns across 7 bases. The germline CDR1 and CDR2 sequences are MDHEN and SYDVKM. The CDR3 spans 16 residues. The V gene end was trimmed by 4 bases and the J gene end by 3 bases; junction bases not matched to a gene: 11. CDR3 in DNA: TGTGCCAGCAGTTCCCCCCCCCGACAGGGCGAAGAGACCCAGTACTTC. As protein: CASSSPPRQGEETQYF.

The V gene is TRBV7-6, the J gene TRBJ1-5; TRBD1 aligns across 9 bases. The J segment lost 4 bases and the V segment lost 1 base, leaving 20 bases of the junction unmatched. This CDR3 has 21 amino acids. Per germline, CDR1 SGHVS and CDR2 FNYEAQ. The CDR3 DNA reads TGTGCCAGCAGCTTAGGTCCCCGGACAGGGGCCGCGGACGGTACTAATCAGCCCCAGCATTTT. Protein sequence: CASSLGPRTGAADGTNQPQHF.

This chain joins TRBV6-5 and TRBJ2-3; D gene uncertain. Germline assignment: CDR1 MNHEY and CDR2 SVGAGI. The CDR3 runs 15 residues. Trimming removed 0 bases at V and 3 bases at J, with 10 bases between. This CDR3 reads CASSYSSGVTDTQYF. The CDR3 DNA follows: TGTGCCAGCAGTTACTCGAGTGGAGTGACAGATACGCAGTATTTT.

J is TRBJ1-2 and V is TRBV11-2; D is unresolved. Per germline, CDR1 SGHAT and CDR2 FQNNGV. The V gene lost 1 base and the J gene lost 2 bases, with 8 bases spanning the gap. The CDR3 is made up of 14 amino acids. The DNA of the CDR3 is TGTGCCAGCAGCTTAGCGCCCTTCAACTATGGCTACACCTTC. Protein sequence: CASSLAPFNYGYTF.

V gene TRBV6-5 combines with J gene TRBJ2-7; TRBD2 is a possible D gene (5 bases). The CDR3 loop spans 15 amino acids. Germline V gives CDR1 MNHEY, CDR2 SVGAGI. Trimming cost V 5 bases and J 2 bases, with 16 bases left between them. CDR3 DNA: TGTGCCAGCAGTGGCGCCTCGGAGGTTACCTACGAGCAGTACTTC. This sequence encodes CASSGASEVTYEQYF.

This chain joins TRBV2 and TRBJ2-1, with 7 nucleotides matching TRBD2. Trimming at V came to 10 bases and at J to 0 bases, leaving 6 bases not matched to a gene. From germline, CDR1 is SNHLY and CDR2 FYNNEI. The CDR3 is 14 residues long. The CDR3 region is CATLAESSYNEQFF. The CDR3 region has the DNA TGTGCCACCCTAGCGGAGAGCTCCTACAATGAGCAGTTCTTC.

The chain joins TRBV29-1 to TRBJ1-3; possibly TRBD1 for D (5 bases). Germline CDR1 is SQVTM and CDR2 is ANQGSEA. V was trimmed by 0 bases and J by 8 bases, leaving 14 bases between them. This CDR3 is built from 14 residues. CDR3 in amino acids: CSVEEWGDRYTIYF. In DNA, the CDR3 is TGCAGCGTTGAAGAATGGGGGGATCGATACACCATATATTTT.

The chain carries TRBV11-2 and TRBJ2-5; 9 bases agree with TRBD1. The CDR3 runs to 14 residues. Germline values: CDR1 SGHAT, CDR2 FQNNGV. The J segment lost 2 bases and the V segment lost 6 bases, leaving 4 bases of the junction unmatched. CDR3 region: CASRLGQGQETQYF. The CDR3 DNA reads as TGTGCCAGCAGACTCGGACAGGGGCAAGAGACCCAGTACTTC.

Turning to this clone: Additional DNA sequences in this sample encode the identical CDR3. This chain joins TRBV29-1 and TRBJ2-7; possible D gene TRBD2, 5 bases. V lost 3 bases, J lost 3 bases, and 15 bases lay in between. The CDR3 runs 14 residues. From germline, CDR1 is SQVTM and CDR2 ANQGSEA. The CDR3 protein is CSVESRVSGYEQYF. The CDR3, as DNA: TGCAGCGTTGAGAGTCGGGTGAGCGGCTACGAGCAGTACTTC.

The chain combines TRBV4-1 with TRBJ2-2, with D perhaps matching TRBD1 or TRBD2 (6 bases each). The germline gives CDR1 MGHRA, CDR2 YSYEKL. The length of the CDR3 is 16 residues. The germline V and J ends were trimmed by 3 bases and 7 bases, with 18 bases remaining between them. Here the CDR3 reads CASSQIYVGGGGELFF. The DNA of the CDR3 is TGCGCCAGCAGCCAGATTTACGTAGGGGGAGGCGGGGAGCTGTTTTTT.

A remark on this clone: The sample has other DNA sequences that encode this CDR3 too. The chain carries TRBV7-2 and TRBJ2-3, with a weak D call TRBD2 (6 bases). The germline CDR1 and CDR2 sequences are SGHTA and FQGNSA. V lost 1 base to trimming and J lost 0 bases, with 11 bases between them. The CDR3 length is 16 residues. The chain's CDR3 is CASSLGVSGSTDTQYF. DNA of the CDR3: TGTGCCAGCAGCTTAGGCGTTAGCGGAAGCACAGATACGCAGTATTTT.

The rearrangement uses TRBV28 and TRBJ2-5; 15 bases are shared with TRBD2. Trimming cost V 5 bases and J 1 base; bases outside gene matches: 8. This CDR3 is 18 amino acids long. Per germline, CDR1 MDHEN and CDR2 SYDVKM. The CDR3 coding sequence is TGTGCCAGCAGTCCACGGACTAGCGGGAGGGAAGTCCAAGAGACCCAGTACTTC. Encoded protein: CASSPRTSGREVQETQYF. The full variable domain, completed using reference TRBV28 and TRBJ2-5, is DVKVTQSSRYLVKRTGEKVFLECVQDMDHENMFWYRQDPGLGLRLIYFSYDVKMKEKGDIPEGYSVSREKKERFSLILESASTNQTSMYLCASSPRTSGREVQETQYFGPGTRLLVL.

The chain employs TRBV29-1 and TRBJ2-1; 10 nucleotides match TRBD2. V was clipped by 4 bases and J by 2 bases; unmatched bases: 5. Looked up from germline, CDR1 is SQVTM and CDR2 is ANQGSEA. The CDR3 sequence is 15 residues long. As DNA, the CDR3 is TGCAGCGTTGCCTTGGGGACTAGCGCCTACAATGAGCAGTTCTTC. The encoded protein is CSVALGTSAYNEQFF.

This chain links TRBV7-9 with TRBJ2-7; weak D call: TRBD2 (5 bases). This CDR3 is 16 amino acids long. Looked up from germline, CDR1 is SEHNR and CDR2 is FQNEAQ (reference sequence). V lost 4 bases and J lost 2, with 18 bases in between. The CDR3 DNA follows: TGTGCCAGCAGCTCTCGGGAACAGACATCAACCTACGAGCAGTACTTC. Residues: CASSSREQTSTYEQYF. Using reference TRBV7-9 and TRBJ2-7 for the parts outside the CDR3, the full variable domain is DTGVSQNPRHKITKRGQNVTFRCDPISEHNRLYWYRQTLGQGPEFLTYFQNEAQLEKSRLLSDRFSAERPKGSFSTLEIQRTEQGDSAMYLCASSSREQTSTYEQYFGPGTRLTVT.

Worth noting for this clone: The same CDR3 is also encoded by other DNA sequences in this sample. V and J are TRBV20-1 and TRBJ1-2; no reliable D call. The germline CDR1 and CDR2 sequences are DFQATT and SNEGSKA (reference sequence). V lost 6 bases and J 3 bases, leaving 5 bases between the germline ends. There are 10 residues in the CDR3. CDR3: CSARDYGYTF. The CDR3 coding sequence is TGCAGTGCCCGGGACTATGGCTACACCTTC.

The chain combines TRBV27 with TRBJ1-3; 8 nucleotides agree with TRBD1. V was clipped by 7 bases and J by 2 bases; unmatched bases: 4. Germline CDR1 reads MNHEY; CDR2 reads SMNVEV (reference sequence). CDR3 size: 14 residues. This CDR3 is CASKTTGAGNTIYF. The CDR3 DNA reads TGTGCCAGCAAAACGACAGGGGCTGGAAACACCATATATTTT.

The CDR3 here is CASSLDRHVWTGELFF. The CDR3 region has the DNA TGTGCCAGCAGCTTAGATCGGCATGTATGGACCGGGGAGCTGTTTTTT. J is TRBJ2-2 and V is TRBV11-2; D unresolved. The germline V and J ends were trimmed by 0 bases and 5 bases, with 13 bases remaining between them. The CDR3 has 16 amino acids. Germline-derived CDR1 and CDR2 are SGHAT and FQNNGV.

Points on this clone: This sample also contains other DNA sequences that code for the same CDR3. V and J are TRBV27 and TRBJ2-1; D may match TRBD1 or TRBD2 (5 bases each). V lost 0 bases, J lost 7 bases, and 7 bases lay in between. CDR3 length: 13 residues. The V gene's germline CDR1 is MNHEY and CDR2 SMNVEV (reference sequence). CDR3 DNA: TGTGCCAGCAGTTTATCATGGGGGAATGAGCAGTTCTTC. Residues: CASSLSWGNEQFF.